The 19 T cell receptor beta chains below come from one sample, sequenced in a study of blood T cell repertoires in COVID-19. Clones were read by immunoSEQ multiplex PCR, and TCRdb kept only the in-frame ones, dropping some. The sample has approximately 210,000 clones; just under 85% are singletons. What was sequenced was peripheral blood. All receptors derive from a woman between 70 and 85 years old with active or convalescent COVID-19.

The chain uses TRBV3-1 (or the pseudogene TRBV3-2) and TRBJ2-1; 7 bases are a match to TRBD2. CDR3 length: 18 amino acids. Germline CDR1 LGHDT, CDR2 YNNKEL (reference sequence). V dropped 1 base and J dropped 0; count of bases not matched to a gene: 9. CDR3 DNA: TGTGCCAGCAGCCAAGGGGGGTCGGGCGGGAGCTCCTACAATGAGCAGTTCTTC. Translation: CASSQGGSGGSSYNEQFF.

V usage is TRBV5-5 and J usage is TRBJ2-5, with 8 nucleotides matching TRBD1. The junction had 4 bases not matched to a gene; V was cut back by 3 bases and J by 3 bases. CDR3 length equals 14 residues. The V gene's germline CDR1 is SGHKS and CDR2 YYEKEE (reference sequence). CDR3 sequence: CASSWATGEETQYF. The CDR3 DNA reads as TGTGCCAGCAGCTGGGCGACAGGGGAAGAGACCCAGTACTTC.

V and J are TRBV3-1 (or the pseudogene TRBV3-2) and TRBJ2-1; TRBD2 might be the D (6 bases). Trimming removed 2 bases at V and 10 bases at J, with 9 bases between. Germline CDR1 is LGHDT and CDR2 is YNNKEL (reference sequence). The CDR3 is 12 residues long. The CDR3 reads CASSQSAGEQFF. The CDR3 DNA reads as TGTGCCAGCAGCCAATCGGCGGGGGAGCAGTTCTTC.

The DNA for the CDR3 is TGTGCCTGGAGGCGGGCCGGGAGACAGGAGACCCAGTACTTC. This translates into CAWRRAGRQETQYF. The chain couples TRBV30 to TRBJ2-5; weak D call: TRBD2 (6 bases). The germline CDR1 and CDR2 sequences are GTSNPN and SVGIG (reference sequence). The V end was cut by 3 bases, the J end by 5 bases, with 16 bases between. This CDR3 has 14 amino acids.

J is TRBJ2-2 and V is TRBV5-6; 8 nucleotides align to TRBD1. Germline CDR1 and CDR2: SGHDT and YYEEEE. The CDR3 extends over 16 amino acids. The J segment lost 6 bases and the V segment lost 2 bases, leaving 9 bases of the junction unmatched. CDR3 DNA sequence: TGTGCCAGCAGCTTCCGCAGGACAGGGAGATCCGGGGAGCTGTTTTTT. It specifies CASSFRRTGRSGELFF.

The chain combines TRBV28 with TRBJ2-7; the D gene is possibly TRBD2 (6 bases). Germline values: CDR1 MDHEN, CDR2 SYDVKM. CDR3 length: 11 amino acids. V lost 5 bases to trimming and J lost 4 bases, with 6 bases between them. CDR3 amino acids: CASSGTYEQYF. DNA of the CDR3: TGTGCCAGCAGTGGGACTTACGAGCAGTACTTC.

This chain links TRBV25-1 with TRBJ2-7; a weak D match, TRBD2 (6 bases). Germline values: CDR1 MGHDK, CDR2 SYGVNS. V was shortened by 4 bases and J by 2 bases, with 15 bases between the two germline ends. The CDR3 loop spans 15 amino acids. CDR3 in amino acids: CASSATGTQAYEQYF. DNA of the CDR3: TGTGCCAGCAGTGCTACCGGGACTCAGGCCTACGAGCAGTACTTC.

The chain joins TRBV5-1 to TRBJ2-2; TRBD2 is a possible D gene (5 bases). From germline, CDR1 is SGHRS and CDR2 YFSETQ. V dropped 1 base and J dropped 2 bases, with 6 bases sitting between them. The CDR3 has 14 residues. DNA for the CDR3: TGCGCCAGCAGCTTGCGGGATAACACCGGGGAGCTGTTTTTT. Translating it yields CASSLRDNTGELFF.

J is TRBJ1-1 and V is TRBV11-3, with TRBD1 matching 7 bases. Trimming took 4 bases from V and 0 from J; bases not matched to a gene: 11. CDR3 length equals 17 residues. Germline CDR1 SGHNT, CDR2 YENEEA. CDR3 loop: CASSSTGDHLMNTEAFF. CDR3 bases: TGTGCCAGCAGCTCTACAGGGGACCACCTAATGAACACTGAAGCTTTCTTT.

The chain joins TRBV24-1 to TRBJ2-3; a possible D gene is TRBD1 (5 bases). The germline V gene encodes CDR1 KGHDR and CDR2 SFDVKD. The CDR3 is 15 residues long. Trimming cost V 0 bases and J 3 bases, with 9 bases left between them. CDR3 in amino acids: CATSDLGRGTDTQYF. As DNA, the CDR3 is TGTGCCACCAGTGATTTGGGTAGGGGTACAGATACGCAGTATTTT.

The V call is TRBV7-2, the J call TRBJ2-5, with TRBD2 matching 7 bases. In germline, CDR1 is SGHTA, CDR2 FQGNSA. V lost 3 bases, J lost 3 bases, and 10 bases stayed unmatched. This CDR3 has 16 amino acids. The CDR3 protein is CASSLRASGGKETQYF. The CDR3 DNA follows: TGTGCCAGCAGCTTGAGGGCTAGCGGAGGTAAAGAGACCCAGTACTTC.

The gene calls are TRBV2 and TRBJ2-7; 10 nucleotides align to TRBD2. This CDR3 region has 14 residues. Germline lookup yields CDR1 SNHLY and CDR2 FYNNEI. The ends lost 10 bases at V and 3 bases at J; junction bases unmatched: 9. The CDR3: CATRASGGLYEQYF. The CDR3 DNA is TGTGCCACCAGGGCTAGCGGGGGACTCTACGAGCAGTACTTC.

This clone appeared a few times. The chain links TRBV5-1 to TRBJ2-7, with 10 nucleotides matching TRBD2. The CDR3 covers 16 residues. Unmatched junction bases numbered 3, after V lost 0 bases and J lost 0 bases. Germline CDR1 is SGHRS and CDR2 is YFSETQ. The CDR3 DNA reads as TGCGCCAGCAGCTTGGGCCTAGCGGGAGTCTCCTACGAGCAGTACTTC. It is translated as CASSLGLAGVSYEQYF.

The chain combines TRBV5-1 with TRBJ2-1; 9 bases align to TRBD1. After removal of 0 bases from V and 3 bases from J, the junction contained 4 bases not matched to a gene. CDR3 length: 16 residues. The germline gives CDR1 SGHRS, CDR2 YFSETQ. This CDR3 is CASSLGGTGSYNEQFF. CDR3 nucleotide sequence: TGCGCCAGCAGCTTGGGCGGGACAGGGAGCTACAATGAGCAGTTCTTC.

The V gene is TRBV9, the J gene TRBJ1-4, with D maybe TRBD1 (5 bases). Germline V gives CDR1 SGDLS, CDR2 YYNGEE. The CDR3 has 16 amino acids. Trimming took 3 bases from V and 7 from J, leaving 19 bases between them. The CDR3 loop reads CASSARGTGRFEKLFF. CDR3 coding DNA: TGTGCCAGCAGCGCCAGAGGAACAGGCCGATTTGAAAAACTGTTTTTT.

As for this clone: Different DNA sequences within this sample yield the same CDR3. The rearrangement joins TRBV6-5 to TRBJ1-1; TRBD1 aligns across 8 bases. The CDR3 length is 13 residues. CDR1 and CDR2 from the germline V gene are MNHEY and SVGAGI. With V trimmed by 6 bases and J by 5 bases, 5 bases remained unmatched. CDR3 residues: CASRRTGGTEAFF. CDR3 nucleotides: TGTGCCAGCAGACGCACAGGGGGGACTGAAGCTTTCTTT.

The V call is TRBV30, the J call TRBJ2-5; 7 bases line up with TRBD2. The length of the CDR3 is 17 residues. After removal of 2 bases from V and 5 bases from J, the junction contained 17 bases not matched to a gene. Germline-derived CDR1 and CDR2 are GTSNPN and SVGIG (reference sequence). CDR3 coding DNA: TGTGCCTGGAGTTCCGGGACCGGAGGGAGGGCAGTGGAGACCCAGTACTTC. Translation gives CAWSSGTGGRAVETQYF.

The J gene is TRBJ2-7, the V gene TRBV29-1, with D hard to call. The CDR3 runs 12 residues. Germline CDR1 reads SQVTM; CDR2 reads ANQGSEA. The ends were cut back, 4 bases at V and 6 bases at J, with 13 bases in the middle. CDR3 bases: TGCAGCGTTGTCCCTCCGGGTGGCGAGCAGTACTTC. Translation gives CSVVPPGGEQYF.

The gene calls are TRBV5-1 and TRBJ1-3; D remains unclear. Germline CDR1 SGHRS, CDR2 YFSETQ. This CDR3 is built from 13 residues. V was cut by 3 bases and J by 8 bases, with 12 bases left in between. In nucleotides, the CDR3 is TGCGCCAGCAGCTCAGACGCCGGGGACACCATATATTTT. This gives the protein CASSSDAGDTIYF.